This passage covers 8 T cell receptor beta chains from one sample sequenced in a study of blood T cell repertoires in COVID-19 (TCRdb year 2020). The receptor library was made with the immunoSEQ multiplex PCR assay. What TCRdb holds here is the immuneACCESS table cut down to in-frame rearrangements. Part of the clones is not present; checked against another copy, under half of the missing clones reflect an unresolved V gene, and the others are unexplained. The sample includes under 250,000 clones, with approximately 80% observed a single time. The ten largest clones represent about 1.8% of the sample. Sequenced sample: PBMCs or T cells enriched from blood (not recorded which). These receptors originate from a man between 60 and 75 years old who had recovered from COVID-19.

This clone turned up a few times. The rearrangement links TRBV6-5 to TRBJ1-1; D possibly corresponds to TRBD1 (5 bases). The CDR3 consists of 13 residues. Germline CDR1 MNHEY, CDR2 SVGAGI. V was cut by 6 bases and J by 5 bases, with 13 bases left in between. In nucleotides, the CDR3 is TGTGCCAGCAGGGAGCGGGGGAGAACTGAAGCTTTCTTT. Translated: CASRERGRTEAFF.

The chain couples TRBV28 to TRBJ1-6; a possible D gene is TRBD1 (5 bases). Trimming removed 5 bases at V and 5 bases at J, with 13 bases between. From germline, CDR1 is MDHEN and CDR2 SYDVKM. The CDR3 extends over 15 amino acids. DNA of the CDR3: TGTGCCAGCAGTCTTGTTGACAGCGATAATTCACCCCTCCACTTT. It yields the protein CASSLVDSDNSPLHF.

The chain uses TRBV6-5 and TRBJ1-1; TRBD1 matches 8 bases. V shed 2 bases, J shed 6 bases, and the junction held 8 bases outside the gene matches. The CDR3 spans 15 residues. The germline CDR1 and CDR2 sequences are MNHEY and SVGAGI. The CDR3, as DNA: TGTGCCAGCAGTTACAGACAGGGGATAGGAGCTGAAGCTTTCTTT. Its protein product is CASSYRQGIGAEAFF.

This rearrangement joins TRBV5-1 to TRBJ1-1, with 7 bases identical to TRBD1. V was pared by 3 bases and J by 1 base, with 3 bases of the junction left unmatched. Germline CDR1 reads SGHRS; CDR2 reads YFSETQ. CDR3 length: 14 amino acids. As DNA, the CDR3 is TGCGCCAGCAGCTCAAACAGGGGGAACACTGAAGCTTTCTTT. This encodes CASSSNRGNTEAFF.

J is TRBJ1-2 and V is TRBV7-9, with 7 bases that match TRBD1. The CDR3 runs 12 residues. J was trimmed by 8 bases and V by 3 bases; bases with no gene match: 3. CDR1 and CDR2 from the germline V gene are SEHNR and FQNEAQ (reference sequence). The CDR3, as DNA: TGTGCCAGCAGCTTGACAGGGTTGGGCTACACCTTC. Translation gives CASSLTGLGYTF. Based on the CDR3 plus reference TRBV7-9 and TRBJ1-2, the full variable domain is DTGVSQNPRHKITKRGQNVTFRCDPISEHNRLYWYRQTLGQGPEFLTYFQNEAQLEKSRLLSDRFSAERPKGSFSTLEIQRTEQGDSAMYLCASSLTGLGYTFGSGTRLTVV.

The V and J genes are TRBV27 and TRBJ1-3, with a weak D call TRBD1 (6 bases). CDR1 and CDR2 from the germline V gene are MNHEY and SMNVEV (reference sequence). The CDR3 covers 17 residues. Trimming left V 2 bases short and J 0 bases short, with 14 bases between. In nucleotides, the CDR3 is TGTGCCAGCAGTTTAGCTCGCCCGGACAGCTCTGGAAACACCATATATTTT. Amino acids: CASSLARPDSSGNTIYF.

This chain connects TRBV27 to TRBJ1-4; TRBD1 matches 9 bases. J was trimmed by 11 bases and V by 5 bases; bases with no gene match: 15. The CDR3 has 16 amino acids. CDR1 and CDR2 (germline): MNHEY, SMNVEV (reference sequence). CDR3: CASSHKTRDRVRKLFF. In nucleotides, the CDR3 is TGTGCCAGCAGTCACAAAACCCGGGACAGGGTTCGGAAACTGTTTTTT.

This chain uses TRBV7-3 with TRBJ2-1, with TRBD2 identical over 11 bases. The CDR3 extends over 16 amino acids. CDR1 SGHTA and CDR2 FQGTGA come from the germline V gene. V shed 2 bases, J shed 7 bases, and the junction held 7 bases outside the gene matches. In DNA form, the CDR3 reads TGTGCCAGCAGCTTAGGATCTAGCGGGGGGTTTAATGAGCAGTTCTTC. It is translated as CASSLGSSGGFNEQFF.